Below, 22 T cell receptor beta chains from the same sample are listed, as sequenced in a study of T-cell memory formation after mild COVID-19. One entry per CDR3 protein, called by TCRdb with MiXCR from the 5' RACE reads. This repertoire shows just under 350,000 distinct CDR3 sequences, 10% to 15% found once; its top ten account for about 22%. The sequenced sample was PBMCs or a T cell subset sorted from them (not recorded which). The receptors were gathered from a man aged 18 to 35 who had mild COVID-19 (a few samples of this study predate the infection). Cell type and time point are not known.

This clonotype was detected ten times or more. This rearrangement joins TRBV7-8 to TRBJ2-2; no definite D call. Germline lookup yields CDR1 SGHVS and CDR2 FQNEAQ. This CDR3 region has 10 residues. The ends were cut back, 8 bases at V and 6 bases at J, with 4 bases in the middle. The CDR3 nucleotides read TGTGCCAGCCGCTCCGGGGAGCTGTTTTTT. It translates to CASRSGELFF.

V gene TRBV12-3 or TRBV12-4 combines with J gene TRBJ2-7, with D tentatively TRBD1 (5 bases). V shed 1 base and J shed 5 bases, with 9 bases lying between them. The CDR3 sequence is 13 residues long. CDR3 nucleotide sequence: TGTGCCAGCAGTTTAGACAGGTCGGACGAGCAGTACGTC. Amino acid sequence: CASSLDRSDEQYV.

This clonotype was seen ten or more times. The CDR3 nucleotides read TGTGCCAGCAGGAGGGTGACCGTTGACAATGAGCAGTTCTTC. Amino acid sequence: CASRRVTVDNEQFF. V is TRBV6-5 and J is TRBJ2-1; tentative D call: TRBD2 (5 bases). V was shortened by 6 bases and J by 5 bases, with 14 bases between the two germline ends. This CDR3 has 14 residues. The germline V gene encodes CDR1 MNHEY and CDR2 SVGAGI.

This clonotype was picked up a small number of times. This chain links TRBV7-6 with TRBJ1-3, with 7 bases fitting TRBD1. J lost 2 bases, V lost 5 bases, and 6 bases had no gene match. Germline CDR1 reads SGHVS; CDR2 reads FNYEAQ. CDR3 length equals 15 residues. The CDR3 nucleotides read TGTGCCAGCAGCCCCGGGCAGGGGGCTGGAAACACCATATATTTT. Protein product: CASSPGQGAGNTIYF.

The V call is TRBV6-4, the J call TRBJ2-2, with no clear D. The V gene lost 6 bases and the J gene lost 1 base, with 6 bases spanning the gap. Per germline, CDR1 MRHNA and CDR2 SNTAGT. The CDR3 runs to 13 residues. The CDR3 DNA reads as TGTGCCAGCAGCCGACAGAACACCGGGGAGCTGTTTTTT. It specifies CASSRQNTGELFF.

The genes are TRBV5-1 and TRBJ2-7; weak D call: TRBD2 (6 bases). This CDR3 is 15 amino acids long. Trimming left V 0 bases short and J 2 bases short, with 12 bases between. The germline CDR1 and CDR2 sequences are SGHRS and YFSETQ. In DNA, the CDR3 is TGCGCCAGCAGCTTGGCCCCCGGCGGGACCTACGAGCAGTACGTC. Translating it yields CASSLAPGGTYEQYV.

The chain recombines TRBV4-3 with TRBJ2-1, with D tentatively TRBD1 (6 bases). Germline V gene sequence: CDR1 LGHNA, CDR2 YSLEER. Trimming shortened V by 5 bases and J by 5 bases, and 16 bases separated the two germline ends. The CDR3 loop spans 15 amino acids. The CDR3, as DNA: TGCGCCAGCAGCACGGCAGGGGCCGAGGACAATGAGCAGTTCTTC. It yields the protein CASSTAGAEDNEQFF.

This clonotype was counted between two and nine times. The rearrangement joins TRBV4-2 to TRBJ2-1, with D perhaps being TRBD1 or TRBD2 (5 bases each). Germline CDR1 and CDR2: LGHNA and YNFKEQ. V was pared by 3 bases and J by 9 bases, with 18 bases between. The CDR3 extends over 15 amino acids. The CDR3 sequence: CASSQEDGTRGEQFF. The DNA of the CDR3 is TGTGCCAGCAGCCAGGAAGACGGGACCCGGGGTGAGCAGTTCTTC.

A remark on this clonotype: This may arise from a read error, as a much more abundant clone is one base away. The genes are TRBV5-6 and TRBJ1-2; no definite D call. This CDR3 is 14 amino acids long. Per the germline V gene, CDR1 is SGHDT and CDR2 is YYEEEE. Trimming pared 0 bases from V and 1 base from J, leaving 7 bases between. The DNA of the CDR3 is TGTGCCAGCAGCTTGGCACAGATTAACTATGGCTACACCTTC. Amino acid sequence: CASSLAQINYGYTF.

This clonotype came up many times. J is TRBJ2-1 and V is TRBV7-3; 8 bases fit TRBD2. Trimming cost V 3 bases and J 0 bases; bases outside gene matches: 4. There are 16 residues in the CDR3. The germline V gene encodes CDR1 SGHTA and CDR2 FQGTGA. The CDR3 is CASSFRGGSSYNEQFF. The CDR3, as DNA: TGTGCCAGCAGCTTCCGCGGGGGGAGCTCCTACAATGAGCAGTTCTTC.

This clonotype was recorded a few times. V and J are TRBV7-9 and TRBJ1-2, with 7 nucleotides matching TRBD1. Germline CDR1 and CDR2: SEHNR and FQNEAQ (reference sequence). The CDR3 is made up of 16 amino acids. J gave up 2 bases and V 3 bases, and 9 bases lay outside the gene matches. The CDR3 coding sequence is TGTGCCAGCAGCTTTCAGGAGGGGGCAGGGAACTATGGCTACACCTTC. Its translation: CASSFQEGAGNYGYTF.

The chain joins TRBV7-2 to TRBJ1-6, with 11 positions matching TRBD1. The CDR3 sequence is 14 residues long. CDR1 is SGHTA and CDR2 is FQGNSA in the germline V gene. With 5 bases clipped from V and 10 bases from J, the junction kept 4 bases outside the gene matches. Here the CDR3 reads CASSPDRGHSPLHF. In DNA form, the CDR3 reads TGTGCCAGCAGCCCGGACAGGGGGCACTCACCCCTCCACTTT.

V and J are TRBV11-2 and TRBJ2-3; 8 nucleotides agree with TRBD1. The germline V gene encodes CDR1 SGHAT and CDR2 FQNNGV. The CDR3 length is 13 residues. V shed 4 bases, J shed 7 bases, and the junction held 4 bases outside the gene matches. CDR3 loop: CASSYQGANTQYF. The CDR3 nucleotides are TGTGCCAGCAGCTACCAGGGGGCGAATACGCAGTATTTT.

This clonotype was seen a single time. The V gene is TRBV10-3, the J gene TRBJ2-2; tentative D call: TRBD1 (6 bases). V lost 6 bases to trimming and J lost 2 bases, with 10 bases between them. The CDR3 spans 14 residues. Per the germline V gene, CDR1 is ENHRY and CDR2 is SYGVKD. The CDR3: CAISLGTNTGELFF. The CDR3 coding sequence is TGTGCCATCAGCCTCGGGACAAACACCGGGGAGCTGTTTTTT.

This clonotype was picked up a small number of times. This sequence joins TRBV7-2 and TRBJ1-4; TRBD1 is a possible D gene (5 bases). This CDR3 has 17 amino acids. Trimming removed 3 bases from V and 5 bases from J, with 19 bases in between. Germline-derived CDR1 and CDR2 are SGHTA and FQGNSA. The CDR3 sequence is CASSFRGPIRTNEKLFF. The CDR3 coding sequence is TGTGCCAGCAGCTTTAGGGGCCCGATCCGGACGAATGAAAAACTGTTTTTT.

This clonotype has only a few counts. The rearrangement joins TRBV7-2 to TRBJ2-5, with D tentatively TRBD1 (5 bases). V was cut by 4 bases and J by 2 bases, with 14 bases left in between. From germline, CDR1 is SGHTA and CDR2 FQGNSA. The CDR3 contains 15 residues. CDR3 nucleotides: TGTGCCAGCAGCTCTTGGGTGGGGCTACAAGAGACCCAGTACTTC. Residues: CASSSWVGLQETQYF.

In its sample, this clonotype was seen a few times. The chain couples TRBV2 to TRBJ2-7; D is undetermined. Germline V gene sequence: CDR1 SNHLY, CDR2 FYNNEI. V gave up 4 bases and J gave up 2 bases, with 12 bases separating them. There are 14 residues in the CDR3. In DNA form, the CDR3 reads TGTGCCAGCAGTGGCCAGGTAGGGCCCTACGAGCAGTACTTC. Encoded protein: CASSGQVGPYEQYF.

The V call is TRBV2, the J call TRBJ2-3; D may be TRBD1 or TRBD2 (6 bases each). V lost 11 bases and J 2 bases, leaving 11 bases between the germline ends. The CDR3 is 12 residues long. Per the germline V gene, CDR1 is SNHLY and CDR2 is FYNNEI. This CDR3 reads CAGGLDTDTQYF. DNA for the CDR3: TGTGCCGGGGGGCTAGACACAGATACGCAGTATTTT.

This clonotype was seen a few times. The chain has TRBV7-6 and TRBJ1-4, with D possibly TRBD1 on 5 matching bases. This CDR3 spans 16 amino acids. The V and J ends lost 5 bases and 8 bases respectively, with 21 bases between them. Germline V gene lookup returns CDR1 SGHVS and CDR2 FNYEAQ. The CDR3 coding sequence is TGTGCCAGCAGCCTCCGTCCGGGACTAATGCAAGAAAAACTGTTTTTT. Translated: CASSLRPGLMQEKLFF.

The V gene is TRBV12-3 or TRBV12-4, the J gene TRBJ1-5; 8 bases are shared with TRBD1. This CDR3 has 15 residues. V was clipped by 4 bases and J by 5 bases; unmatched bases: 7. CDR3 protein: CASSSDRASYQPQHF. The CDR3 coding sequence is TGTGCCAGCAGTTCGGACAGGGCCTCTTATCAGCCCCAGCATTTT.

This chain connects TRBV4-2 to TRBJ2-1; TRBD2 matches 7 bases. The CDR3 has 16 amino acids. Germline V gene sequence: CDR1 LGHNA, CDR2 YNFKEQ. V dropped 4 bases and J dropped 4; count of bases not matched to a gene: 10. The CDR3 is CASSPGGIAGYNEQFF. The DNA for the CDR3 is TGTGCCAGCAGCCCCGGGGGGATAGCAGGGTACAATGAGCAGTTCTTC.

Only a few counts were recorded for this clonotype. The chain carries TRBV6-2 or TRBV6-3 and TRBJ2-1, with 10 bases that match TRBD2. CDR1 MNHEY and CDR2 SVGEGT come from the germline V gene. The CDR3 extends over 16 amino acids. V trimming: 0 bases; J trimming: 2 bases; junction bases outside the gene matches: 1. The CDR3 here is CASSYSSGGAYNEQFF. The CDR3 nucleotides read TGTGCCAGCAGTTACTCAAGCGGGGGGGCCTACAATGAGCAGTTCTTC.